The rows below give T cell receptor beta chains drawn from one sample of a study of blood T cell repertoires in COVID-19. Assay: immunoSEQ multiplex PCR; the TCRdb copy retains only in-frame clones and omits some. The sample lists about 59,000 clones, around 73% occurring once. Sequencing was performed on peripheral blood. These receptors came from a man aged 80 or over with acute or convalescent COVID-19. CDR3s include the opening cysteine and the closing phenylalanine or tryptophan. Clone size is given for some rows only: seen once, a few or many times, or a class if the clone is expanded.

TRBJ1-4,NA,TRBV12-3/TRBV12-4,CASKPAKKLFF
TRBJ1-1,NA,TRBV19,CASRAGGEGTEAFF
TRBJ2-5,once,TRBV6-1,CASSDWTAYFPETQYF
TRBJ2-4,NA,TRBV7-9,CASSLGSGTSQARNIQYF
TRBJ2-7,NA,TRBV9,CASSRDSPLEQYF
TRBJ2-7,few,TRBV11-2,CASSRTGGFTYEQYF
TRBJ2-4,NA,TRBV2,CASSEARDKNIQYF
TRBJ2-5,NA,TRBV29-1,CSVGLIQETQYF
TRBJ1-3,NA,TRBV5-1,CASSLGTSGAGNTIYF
TRBJ2-6,NA,TRBV7-8,CASSLAFRAGGSGANVLTF
TRBJ1-2,NA,TRBV2,CASSFLDRDYGYTF
TRBJ1-2,NA,TRBV6-6,CASSATGDGYTF
TRBJ1-4,NA,TRBV30,CAWSEGNEKLFF
TRBJ2-7,NA,TRBV3-1/TRBV3-2,CASSLGQGDEQYF
TRBJ1-3,NA,TRBV7-6,CASSPTAGQGNTIYF
TRBJ1-1,medium-sized,TRBV19,CASLDGGKNMNTEAFF
TRBJ1-4,NA,TRBV6-1,CASRRGQVVNEKLFF
TRBJ1-3,NA,TRBV6-6,CASNNRGGGNTIYF
TRBJ2-7,NA,TRBV10-1,CASSEVSINEQYF
TRBJ1-5,NA,TRBV28,CASRPAGTGVGQPQHF
TRBJ2-2,NA,TRBV2,CASSERGGSGELFF
TRBJ2-2,few,TRBV6-5,CASTTGQLNTGELFF
TRBJ2-1,NA,TRBV6-1,CASSGGLAGGENEQFF
TRBJ2-3,NA,TRBV5-1,CASSEPGGTQYF
TRBJ1-5,once,TRBV6-5,CASSLAVNQPQHF
TRBJ2-7,NA,TRBV29-1,CSVEVNEQYF
TRBJ2-2,once,TRBV5-6,CASSAKGELFF
TRBJ2-7,few,TRBV3-1/TRBV3-2,CASSQGLAAPYEQYF
TRBJ1-2,NA,TRBV5-4,CASSARDSYGYTF
TRBJ1-4,NA,TRBV19,CASTGRDRVTEKLFF
TRBJ1-1,NA,TRBV5-1,CASSGGTGNTEAFF
TRBJ2-7,NA,TRBV13,CASSLGVQRGYEQYF
TRBJ1-3,NA,TRBV3-1/TRBV3-2,CASSLRGSGNTIYF
TRBJ2-5,NA,TRBV5-1,CASSLEASGTQETQYF
TRBJ2-7,NA,TRBV7-8,CASSLRPRGYEQYF
TRBJ2-1,NA,TRBV6-5,CASRSGTSGGNEQFF
TRBJ2-5,NA,TRBV5-1,CASSVQVDQETQYF
TRBJ1-5,NA,TRBV2,CASRVGTSNQPQHF
TRBJ1-2,NA,TRBV5-5,CASSMAPPQLGGYTF
TRBJ1-1,few,TRBV5-1,CASSLAGMTEAFF
TRBJ2-1,NA,TRBV28,CASSGSGLAGRSSYNEQFF
TRBJ2-1,once,TRBV4-2,CASSLTSGGLNEQFF
TRBJ2-7,many,TRBV11-2,CASSLGSGEQYF
TRBJ1-2,NA,TRBV7-2,CASSLALGGYGYTF
TRBJ1-1,NA,TRBV2,CASGGTGEAFF
TRBJ2-5,NA,TRBV7-2,CASSQSGRVRETQYF
TRBJ2-5,NA,TRBV7-6,CASSLAGGDQETQYF
TRBJ1-5,NA,TRBV5-8,CASSLSWAGGQPQHF
TRBJ1-2,NA,TRBV19,CASRGTGEGYGYTF
TRBJ1-5,few,TRBV15,CATSGTGSRQPQHF
TRBJ1-2,NA,TRBV24-1,CATSISEDYGYTF
TRBJ1-5,NA,TRBV6-5,CASRSRERSNQPQHF
TRBJ2-2,NA,TRBV19,CASTTERGGPGELFF
TRBJ1-2,NA,TRBV30,CAWWGSGAGYTF
TRBJ1-2,NA,TRBV5-1,CASSLDLGQNYGYTF
TRBJ1-1,NA,TRBV9,CASRGDRGQTEAFF
TRBJ2-3,NA,TRBV11-3,CASSLREDTQYF
TRBJ2-1,NA,TRBV7-9,CASSPPIRLSGADYNEQFF
TRBJ2-2,NA,TRBV10-3,CAIKTGDSNTGELFF
TRBJ1-1,few,TRBV14,CASSQADRREAFF